A single sample is the source of the 17 T cell receptor beta chains below, sequenced in a study of CD8+ T cells in alopecia areata. Stated treatment: oral pan-JAK inhibitor, 5-10 mg twice daily. Extracted RNA was reverse transcribed into cDNA, the sequencing template. TCRdb's copy holds only in-frame clones and misses some; the assay was immunoSEQ multiplex PCR. The table has 180,000 or so clones, roughly 58% seen once. Sequencing used CD4+ T cells sorted from blood, obtained around week 55, from a patient treated with tofacitinib. The receptors shown here come from a human donor with alopecia areata.

This clone was observed once. V gene TRBV2 combines with J gene TRBJ2-5, with 7 bases aligning to TRBD1. This CDR3 spans 15 amino acids. Germline loops: CDR1 SNHLY, CDR2 FYNNEI. The ends lost 6 bases at V and 1 base at J; junction bases unmatched: 8. CDR3 amino acids: CASSVRTGTQETQYF. CDR3 in DNA: TGTGCCAGCAGCGTGAGGACAGGAACCCAAGAGACCCAGTACTTC.

The rearrangement joins TRBV23-1 to TRBJ1-1; no definite D call. TRBV23-1 carries the ORF label, with uncertain function. Trimming removed 1 base from V and 6 bases from J, with 15 bases in between. This CDR3 comprises 15 residues. In DNA, the CDR3 is TGCGCCAGCAGTCAATATGTCCCTAGCGGCCCTGAAGCTTTCTTT. Translation: CASSQYVPSGPEAFF.

This chain joins TRBV9 and TRBJ2-5; 7 bases are shared with TRBD1. Per the germline V gene, CDR1 is SGDLS and CDR2 is YYNGEE. J lost 4 bases, V lost 3 bases, and 6 bases had no gene match. The CDR3 sequence is 14 residues long. This chain's CDR3 is CASSAGGSVETQYF. The CDR3 coding sequence is TGTGCCAGCAGCGCAGGGGGTTCCGTAGAGACCCAGTACTTC.

This clone was detected a few times. The chain couples TRBV20-1 to TRBJ2-3; D is uncertain. Germline values: CDR1 DFQATT, CDR2 SNEGSKA (reference sequence). Trimming removed 7 bases at V and 4 bases at J, with 9 bases between. There are 11 residues in the CDR3. The CDR3: CSVKRADTQYF. CDR3 bases: TGCAGTGTAAAACGGGCAGATACGCAGTATTTT.

The rearrangement links TRBV30 to TRBJ1-5, with a tentative D call TRBD1 (6 bases). V was pared by 4 bases and J by 4 bases, with 14 bases between. Germline CDR1 is GTSNPN and CDR2 is SVGIG (reference sequence). CDR3 size: 14 residues. This CDR3 is CAWTGVGLNQPQHF. CDR3 bases: TGTGCCTGGACAGGGGTAGGGCTAAATCAGCCCCAGCATTTT.

This chain uses TRBV2 with TRBJ2-7; D gene uncertain. V was clipped by 5 bases and J by 2 bases, with 10 bases between them. Germline CDR1 and CDR2: SNHLY and FYNNEI. CDR3 length: 13 residues. The CDR3: CASSPMRAYEQYF. The CDR3 DNA is TGTGCCAGCAGTCCAATGCGTGCCTACGAGCAGTACTTC.

The CDR3 loop is CASSQRGPLGGELFF. CDR3 in DNA: TGTGCCAGCAGCCAACGGGGCCCACTGGGCGGGGAGCTGTTTTTT. J is TRBJ2-2 and V is TRBV4-2; perhaps D is TRBD1 or TRBD2 (5 bases each). Germline assignment: CDR1 LGHNA and CDR2 YNFKEQ. V lost 2 bases to trimming and J lost 7 bases, with 14 bases between them. The CDR3 loop spans 15 amino acids.

This clone was picked up a small number of times. This chain uses TRBV6-5 with TRBJ1-1, with a possible D match to TRBD1 (6 bases). V was cut by 7 bases and J by 4 bases, with 19 bases left in between. Germline CDR1 and CDR2: MNHEY and SVGAGI. The CDR3 extends over 15 amino acids. The CDR3, as DNA: TGTGCCAGCACCCTAGTGGGGGCCTGGGGCACTGAAGCTTTCTTT. Translated, it gives CASTLVGAWGTEAFF.

This clone has just a few counts. This rearrangement joins TRBV5-1 to TRBJ2-3; 7 nucleotides agree with TRBD2. The germline CDR1 and CDR2 sequences are SGHRS and YFSETQ. Trimming removed 0 bases from V and 6 bases from J; junction bases left unmatched: 7. There are 15 residues in the CDR3. CDR3 protein: CASSLDGLGHDTQYF. CDR3 nucleotides: TGCGCCAGCAGCTTGGACGGACTAGGCCACGATACGCAGTATTTT.

The V call is TRBV5-4, the J call TRBJ2-3, with D hard to call. Trimming pared 1 base from V and 2 bases from J, leaving 8 bases between. Germline values: CDR1 SGHNT, CDR2 YYREEE (reference sequence). The CDR3 sequence is 14 residues long. The CDR3 nucleotides read TGTGCCAGCAGCTTGTACTCACTCACAGATACGCAGTATTTT. Its protein is CASSLYSLTDTQYF.

V gene TRBV5-6 combines with J gene TRBJ1-2; maybe TRBD1 (6 bases). Germline V gene data show CDR1 as SGHDT and CDR2 as YYEEEE. The CDR3 runs 14 residues. Trimming stripped 0 bases from V and 4 bases from J, with 10 bases between. CDR3 coding DNA: TGTGCCAGCAGCTTGGACAGGGTGATCTATGGCTACACCTTC. Protein sequence: CASSLDRVIYGYTF.

This clone was seen more than once but under ten times. The chain carries TRBV5-1 and TRBJ2-3; D remains unclear. The CDR3 sequence is 14 residues long. Looked up from germline, CDR1 is SGHRS and CDR2 is YFSETQ. Deletions cut 4 bases from V and 0 bases from J, with 9 bases between. The chain's CDR3 is CASSRTDSTDTQYF. For the CDR3, the DNA is TGCGCCAGCAGCAGAACCGACAGCACAGATACGCAGTATTTT.

The chain is built from TRBV25-1 and TRBJ1-6, with 8 bases lining up with TRBD1. Germline trimming cut 7 bases from V and 8 bases from J; bases unmatched to any gene: 4. The CDR3 runs 13 residues. CDR1 MGHDK and CDR2 SYGVNS come from the germline V gene. The CDR3 DNA reads TGTGCCAGCATCGGACAGGGTTATTCACCCCTCCACTTT. Its protein product is CASIGQGYSPLHF.

In its sample, this clone was seen a few times. The genes are TRBV29-1 and TRBJ2-4, with TRBD1 matching 7 bases. The CDR3 extends over 12 amino acids. The V gene's germline CDR1 is SQVTM and CDR2 ANQGSEA. With V trimmed by 6 bases and J by 9 bases, 8 bases remained unmatched. CDR3 DNA: TGCAGCGTGTCACGACAGGGACCCATTCAGTACTTC. It codes for CSVSRQGPIQYF.

This clone was counted only a few times. The genes are TRBV29-1 and TRBJ2-1, with 12 bases identical to TRBD2. V lost 4 bases to trimming and J lost 8 bases; unmatched junction nucleotides: 9. CDR1 and CDR2 from the germline V gene are SQVTM and ANQGSEA. This CDR3 is 15 amino acids long. CDR3 nucleotide sequence: TGCAGCGTTGCCCCCCCTAGCGGGGGGGCCCATGAGCAGTTCTTC. Translation: CSVAPPSGGAHEQFF.

The gene calls are TRBV7-2 and TRBJ2-6, with D uncertain. The germline CDR1 and CDR2 sequences are SGHTA and FQGNSA. The CDR3 spans 16 residues. V lost 3 bases and J 2 bases, leaving 11 bases between the germline ends. CDR3 loop: CASSLVLRAGANVLTF. The CDR3 nucleotides are TGTGCCAGCAGCTTGGTCCTCCGGGCTGGGGCCAACGTCCTGACTTTC.

This chain joins TRBV10-3 and TRBJ1-6; D call uncertain. V lost 6 bases and J lost 5, with 11 bases in between. The CDR3 has 14 residues. Germline V gene lookup returns CDR1 ENHRY and CDR2 SYGVKD. In nucleotides, the CDR3 is TGTGCCATCAGAGCTGGACCGAATAATTCACCCCTCCACTTT. Its protein is CAIRAGPNNSPLHF.